Below, one T cell receptor beta chain is given with its context. Losses at the gene ends were 0 bases for V and 4 bases for J; bases not matched to a gene: 2. This CDR3 has 15 amino acids. The germline V gene has CDR1 SGHTA and CDR2 FQGNSA. The record originates from a study of beta chain features in type 1 diabetes. TCRB transcripts that were expressed got sequenced, as all of the isolated RNA had been reverse transcribed. Some clones are missing from TCRdb's copy, which holds only in-frame ones; the method was immunoSEQ multiplex PCR. This sample has 360,000 or so clones, with around a fifth found just once.

The source material was naive CD4+ T cells from blood. The sequence derives from a woman younger than 30 in good health. The chain uses TRBV7-2 and TRBJ2-2; TRBD2 aligns across 7 bases. CDR3 protein: CASSLAGGITGELFF. The CDR3 bases are TGTGCCAGCAGCTTAGCGGGGGGGATCACCGGGGAGCTGTTTTTT.